These 19 T cell receptor beta chains were sequenced from one sample in a study of blood T cell repertoires in COVID-19. This table comes from immunoSEQ multiplex PCR, and its TCRdb copy is limited to in-frame clones, with some not included. The repertoire consists of about 140,000 clones, with more than 65% occurring once and the leading ten covering approximately 4%. Sequencing was carried out using peripheral blood. These receptors were collected from a woman aged 55-75 years with acute or convalescent COVID-19.

The J gene is TRBJ1-4, the V gene TRBV7-6, with 8 nucleotides matching TRBD1. CDR3 length equals 16 residues. Looked up from germline, CDR1 is SGHVS and CDR2 is FNYEAQ. The junction had 9 bases not matched to a gene; V was cut back by 2 bases and J by 7 bases. CDR3 in amino acids: CASSLFSRGRGEKLFF. The CDR3 nucleotides are TGTGCCAGCAGCTTATTTTCCAGGGGGCGCGGTGAAAAACTGTTTTTT.

This chain uses TRBV30 with TRBJ1-5, with TRBD1 as a possible D gene (5 bases). This CDR3 has 13 residues. V dropped 1 base and J dropped 7 bases, with 11 bases sitting between them. Germline V lookup: CDR1 GTSNPN, CDR2 SVGIG (reference sequence). The CDR3 DNA follows: TGTGCCTGGAGTGAGGGGATCGAGCAGCCCCAGCATTTT. Translated, it gives CAWSEGIEQPQHF.

This clone has just a few counts. The chain is built from TRBV4-1 and TRBJ2-5; 7 positions match TRBD1. V lost 1 base, J lost 4 bases, and 9 bases stayed unmatched. The CDR3 totals 16 residues. Germline V gene lookup returns CDR1 MGHRA and CDR2 YSYEKL. The DNA for the CDR3 is TGCGCCAGCAGCCAAGTGCTCGGGGCAGGGGGAGAGACCCAGTACTTC. This encodes CASSQVLGAGGETQYF.

This rearrangement joins TRBV28 to TRBJ2-3; 10 positions agree with TRBD1. CDR1 is MDHEN and CDR2 is SYDVKM in the germline V gene. This CDR3 has 14 residues. V was pared by 8 bases and J by 7 bases, with 9 bases of the junction left unmatched. CDR3 nucleotides: TGTGCCAGCGCCCGGGACAGGGGTGTTAATACGCAGTATTTT. Amino acids: CASARDRGVNTQYF. Together with reference TRBV28 and TRBJ2-3, the CDR3 gives the full variable domain: DVKVTQSSRYLVKRTGEKVFLECVQDMDHENMFWYRQDPGLGLRLIYFSYDVKMKEKGDIPEGYSVSREKKERFSLILESASTNQTSMYLCASARDRGVNTQYFGPGTRLTVL.

The chain uses TRBV28 and TRBJ1-4; 10 bases map to TRBD1. Germline V CDR1 and CDR2: MDHEN, SYDVKM. Trimming at V came to 6 bases and at J to 4 bases, leaving 14 bases not matched to a gene. This CDR3 is 18 amino acids long. The CDR3 region is CASSHLQRGTGDNEKLFF. The CDR3, as DNA: TGTGCCAGCAGCCACCTACAACGCGGGACAGGGGATAATGAAAAACTGTTTTTT.

The rearrangement links TRBV2 to TRBJ2-3, with TRBD2 matching 10 bases. J lost 3 bases, V lost 2 bases, and 11 bases had no gene match. This CDR3 spans 18 amino acids. The germline CDR1 and CDR2 sequences are SNHLY and FYNNEI. The CDR3, as DNA: TGTGCCAGCAGTGAACGCCTAGCGGGAGAGGATGGAACAGATACGCAGTATTTT. As protein: CASSERLAGEDGTDTQYF. The full variable domain, rest sourced from reference TRBV2 and TRBJ2-3, is EPEVTQTPSHQVTQMGQEVILRCVPISNHLYFYWYRQILGQKVEFLVSFYNNEISEKSEIFDDQFSVERPDGSNFTLKIRSTKLEDSAMYFCASSERLAGEDGTDTQYFGPGTRLTVL.

Notes on this clone: Germline and junction disagree at one end, which may indicate a read error. This chain uses TRBV15 with TRBJ2-1; no firm D call. CDR1 is LNHNV and CDR2 is YYDKDF in the germline V gene (reference sequence). The CDR3 has 13 residues. The CDR3 region has the DNA TGTGCCACCAGCGGAACTCTGTACAATGAGCGGTTCTTC. The encoded protein is CATSGTLYNERFF. The full variable domain, rest sourced from reference TRBV15 and TRBJ2-1, is DAMVIQNPRYQVTQFGKPVTLSCSQTLNHNVMYWYQQKSSQAPKLLFHYYDKDFNNEADTPDNFQSRRPNTSFCFLDIRSPGLGDTAMYLCATSGTLYNERFFGPGTRLTVL.

The chain carries TRBV2 and TRBJ2-2; 8 nucleotides align to TRBD2. In germline, CDR1 is SNHLY, CDR2 FYNNEI. This CDR3 region has 14 residues. The ends lost 11 bases at V and 4 bases at J; junction bases unmatched: 9. CDR3: CASRGREVTGELFF. The CDR3, as DNA: TGTGCCTCAAGAGGGCGGGAGGTCACCGGGGAGCTGTTTTTT.

This chain uses TRBV4-3 with TRBJ2-1; possibly TRBD1 for D (6 bases). V shed 0 bases and J shed 3 bases, with 15 bases lying between them. Germline CDR1 is LGHNA and CDR2 is YSLEER. The CDR3 runs to 17 residues. In nucleotides, the CDR3 is TGCGCCAGCAGCCAAGATCTGGACAGTTCCGTCTACAATGAGCAGTTCTTC. It yields the protein CASSQDLDSSVYNEQFF.

This chain uses TRBV28 with TRBJ1-1; weak D call: TRBD1 (5 bases). Trimming took 6 bases from V and 1 from J, leaving 9 bases between them. The germline V gene encodes CDR1 MDHEN and CDR2 SYDVKM. The length of the CDR3 is 13 residues. The CDR3 loop reads CASSLTGNTEAFF. CDR3 sequence (DNA): TGTGCCAGCAGCCTAACAGGGAACACTGAAGCTTTCTTT.

The chain links TRBV5-1 to TRBJ1-1, with TRBD1 identical over 8 bases. Germline CDR1 reads SGHRS; CDR2 reads YFSETQ. The CDR3 spans 14 residues. The J segment lost 5 bases and the V segment lost 7 bases, leaving 10 bases of the junction unmatched. CDR3 in DNA: TGCGCCAGCGGGCGACAGGGGATGGGAACTGAAGCTTTCTTT. It translates to CASGRQGMGTEAFF.

The chain couples TRBV7-8 to TRBJ2-7; TRBD2 aligns across 11 bases. V gave up 1 base and J gave up 4 bases; unmatched junction bases: 6. This CDR3 has 16 residues. Germline V gene sequence: CDR1 SGHVS, CDR2 FQNEAQ. The CDR3 spells CASSLVRLAGQYEQYF. DNA for the CDR3: TGTGCCAGCAGCTTAGTCCGACTAGCGGGACAGTACGAGCAGTACTTC.

On this clone: It is unclear where the CDR3 begins or ends on the DNA, so no DNA is shown, and the CDR3 is as TCRdb lists it. CDR3 sequence: CASSSSHRDQPQHF. This sequence joins TRBV28 and TRBJ1-5; no check of the table's D call, TRBD1, against the DNA was made. Ends included, the CDR3 has 14 residues. The germline V gene encodes CDR1 MDHEN and CDR2 SYDVKM.

V is TRBV5-1 and J is TRBJ2-7; 15 nucleotides agree with TRBD2. The CDR3 has 17 amino acids. Germline trimming cut 0 bases from V and 5 bases from J; bases unmatched to any gene: 6. Germline CDR1 reads SGHRS; CDR2 reads YFSETQ. In DNA, the CDR3 is TGCGCCAGCAGCTTGGCCGGGACTAGCGGGAGGACCCACGAGCAGTACTTC. Its translation: CASSLAGTSGRTHEQYF.

V is TRBV9 and J is TRBJ2-1, with D unclear. The CDR3 runs to 12 residues. The V gene lost 4 bases and the J gene lost 5 bases, with 7 bases spanning the gap. CDR1 is SGDLS, CDR2 YYNGEE, per germline. The CDR3 sequence is CASSPPNNEQFF. CDR3 bases: TGTGCCAGCAGCCCCCCCAACAATGAGCAGTTCTTC.

V usage is TRBV4-2 and J usage is TRBJ2-7; a weak D match, TRBD2 (5 bases). The CDR3 is 15 amino acids. The V gene's germline CDR1 is LGHNA and CDR2 YNFKEQ. With 1 base removed from V and 4 bases from J, the gap between germline ends came to 14 bases. DNA of the CDR3: TGTGCCAGCAGCCAAGGGGAGCTTGGCAAATACGAGCAGTACTTC. As protein: CASSQGELGKYEQYF.

This sequence joins TRBV7-2 and TRBJ2-7; 11 bases agree with TRBD2. CDR3 length equals 15 residues. V lost 3 bases and J lost 4; bases outside the gene matches: 5. CDR1 is SGHTA and CDR2 is FQGNSA in the germline V gene. The CDR3 is CASSLTSGATYEQYF. In DNA form, the CDR3 reads TGTGCCAGCAGCTTGACTAGCGGGGCCACTTACGAGCAGTACTTC.

The rearrangement uses TRBV28 and TRBJ1-4; TRBD1 aligns across 9 bases. The CDR3 runs 13 residues. Per germline, CDR1 MDHEN and CDR2 SYDVKM. With 6 bases clipped from V and 8 bases from J, the junction kept 4 bases outside the gene matches. CDR3 DNA: TGTGCCAGCAGGGACAGGGGAGACGAAAAACTGTTTTTT. Amino acid sequence: CASRDRGDEKLFF.

V usage is TRBV18 and J usage is TRBJ1-2, with TRBD1 matching 9 bases. V was clipped by 4 bases and J by 7 bases; unmatched bases: 4. Per the germline V gene, CDR1 is KGHSH and CDR2 is LQKENI. CDR3 length equals 13 residues. CDR3 amino acids: CASSQGQGGGYTF. CDR3 coding DNA: TGTGCCAGCTCACAGGGACAGGGTGGTGGCTACACCTTC.